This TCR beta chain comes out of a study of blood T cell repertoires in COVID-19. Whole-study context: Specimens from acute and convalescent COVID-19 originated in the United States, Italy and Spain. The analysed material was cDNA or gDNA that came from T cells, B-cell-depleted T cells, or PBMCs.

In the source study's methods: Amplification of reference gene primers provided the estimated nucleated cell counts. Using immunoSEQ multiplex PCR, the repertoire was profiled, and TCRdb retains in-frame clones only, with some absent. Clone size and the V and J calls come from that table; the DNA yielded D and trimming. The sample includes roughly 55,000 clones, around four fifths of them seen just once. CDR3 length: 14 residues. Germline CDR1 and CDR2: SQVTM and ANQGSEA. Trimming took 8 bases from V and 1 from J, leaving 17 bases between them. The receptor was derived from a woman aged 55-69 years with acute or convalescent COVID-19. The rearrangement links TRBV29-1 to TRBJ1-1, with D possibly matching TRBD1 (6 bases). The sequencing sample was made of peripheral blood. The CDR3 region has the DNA TGCAGCCCAAAGACGGGACAAGCGAACACTGAAGCTTTCTTT. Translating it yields CSPKTGQANTEAFF.